This TCR beta chain comes out of a study of cytomegalovirus exposure and HLA in healthy donors. Study at large: It was reported in a later analysis that the 100 to 150 validation repertoires used the same platform as the 650 to 800 first-cohort repertoires.

Study outcomes and limitations: The study put around 180 TCR beta chains on its list as cytomegalovirus-associated.

Measured with immunoSEQ multiplex PCR; TCRdb has only the in-frame clones, and not every one. The sample lists 150,000 to 250,000 clones, about 79% seen once, with about an eighth in the top ten. This clone was seen a single time. Its antigen remains unknown. The CDR3 sequence is 15 residues long. Between the trimmed V and J ends, which lost 2 bases and 3 bases, there was a span of 12 bases. Germline CDR1 and CDR2: MNHEY and SMNVEV (reference sequence). The chain combines TRBV27 with TRBJ2-3; possible D gene TRBD2, 5 bases. The TCR sequence derives from a woman aged 30 to 39 in good health and CMV-seropositive. Material: PBMCs. In nucleotides, the CDR3 is TGTGCCAGCAGTTTAGGAGGCCGTGGGACAGATACGCAGTATTTT. Amino acid sequence: CASSLGGRGTDTQYF.